The rows below give T cell receptor beta chains drawn from one sample of a study of shared clonotypes between healthy human individuals. Measured with immunoSEQ multiplex PCR; TCRdb has only the in-frame clones, and not every one. The repertoire includes about 600,000 clones, 97% of them detected once, and approximately 0.057% sits in the top ten. Sequencing was carried out using naive CD4+ T cells sorted from blood. The receptors were sampled from a woman aged 30 to 39 in good health. Both conserved end residues are trimmed from each CDR3. Rows may omit the clone size; those that give it use once, few, many or a size class.

CDR3 protein	V gene	clone size
ASGLDGFSTDTQY	TRBV12-5	.
ASSIRVAVSGNTIY	TRBV19	.
ASLPGTARGFQETQY	TRBV2	once
ASSPGLAGGVVETQY	TRBV5-1	.
ASSPSWSLSGNTIY	TRBV9	.
ASSLSLALKQF	TRBV7-6	.
ASSPGTAFGEQY	TRBV28	once
ASSAGLATYNEQF	TRBV11-1	.
SAGPPETQY	TRBV29-1	.
ASSPQGSGELF	TRBV18	.
ASSPKDLSSYEQY	TRBV18	.
ASSLLGWTENTEAF	TRBV28	.
ASSAGHSGNTIY	TRBV5-1	.
ASSDPLNEQF	TRBV6-6	.
ASRAHGTENTEAF	TRBV28	.
ASSTDYLHTDTQY	TRBV6-5	.
ASSLTHRGWTNEKLF	TRBV7-8	.
ASTRQINTEAF	TRBV6-5	.
ASRDREGDTQY	TRBV5-1	.
ASSETSLGGYT	TRBV10-1	.
ASSIGTTSTDTQY	TRBV6-4	once
AISGGHTPYGYT	TRBV10-3	.
ASRTPGNTGELF	TRBV2	.
ASSPGTLYGNSPLH	TRBV5-1	.
ASSLRARGYTQY	TRBV27	.
ASSGGQGADYGYT	TRBV7-2	few
ASTPGGQGAVEQY	TRBV10-2	once
ASSLRSGPGTGELF	TRBV18	.
ASSGSRGRNQPQH	TRBV6-6	once
ASSLSGSVNTGELF	TRBV10-1	.
ASSQSEAVDSSSGNTIY	TRBV23-1	.
ASSLGAESQPQH	TRBV5-1	.
ATGQNEQF	TRBV2	once
SVTRQLLNEQF	TRBV29-1	.
ASSLNSVGNTIY	TRBV5-1	once
ASSETSGRYNEQF	TRBV2	.
ATSRVTSERNEQF	TRBV15	.
ASRGDRAGAGELF	TRBV2	.
ASSIGDRDVPEAF	TRBV19	.
ASSGPEREGLSKNIQY	TRBV28	.
ASSLGSGKSLGEQF	TRBV5-1	.
ASSHIKGLAEYNEQF	TRBV14	.
ASSPREDTNEKLF	TRBV27	.
ASSLAGASYSTDTQY	TRBV19	.
ASSEANRVSEQY	TRBV10-1	.
ASSVGGLNTEAF	TRBV2	.
ASSLRQTDQPQH	TRBV5-5	.
ASSQDSSWAGTSGTGEQF	TRBV4-1	.
ASSTSANTGELF	TRBV6-1	.
ASSLNRRGNEQF	TRBV28	.
ASSQGLAGGYNEQF	TRBV5-5	.
ASSQETAGGPKNNEQF	TRBV5-4	.
ASSGPDYGYT	TRBV25-1	.